This record covers a single T cell receptor beta chain. Its antigen has not been determined. No much larger clonotype is one base removed from it; base qualities were not supplied. From each donor, a single peripheral blood sample of 100 to 150 mL on average was drawn into heparinised tubes. Naive, central memory, regulatory and stem cell-like memory CD4+ T cells were sorted on a BD FACSAria II using a panel including CD45RO, CCR7, CD25, CD127, CD95 and CD27. Purity was above 95% for every sorted population. PBMCs were isolated immediately by Lymphoprep density gradient centrifugation and stained directly without culture. So that batch effects would be minimized, each experiment stained and sorted samples in pairs, pairing one healthy donor with one patient. All of the isolated RNA was reverse transcribed with the High Capacity cDNA Reverse Transcription Kit, so expressed TCRB transcripts were sequenced. Naive, central memory and regulatory T cell samples underwent deep immunoSEQ sequencing, averaging roughly 3.4 million total reads per sample. Sorted cells were lysed in RLT buffer, and RNA was extracted using DNase-treated RNeasy Micro or Mini kits according to cell number. To prevent cross-contamination, every cell subset was processed on its own, while patient and healthy donor samples were processed together. The immunoSEQ multiplex PCR was used to amplify TCRB sequences from cDNA, yielding 87-bp fragments that span the CDR3 region. Sequencing of the amplicons was done on the Illumina HiSeq platform. For the original study's pipeline: Synthetic template baselines were used to correct PCR bias computationally, reads within Hamming distance 2 were collapsed, and singletons that could not be merged were discarded. Reads were aligned against IMGT so that V, D and J genes, CDR3 length and insertions or deletions at six rearrangement sites could be assigned. Within each subset, clonotype counts were normalized to sorted cell number, after which true diversity and Gini coefficients were computed with the tcR R package. Repertoire sharing was quantified using the overlap coefficient calculated on TCRB nucleotide sequences. Out-of-frame TCRB sequences from naive cells were analyzed as a proxy for the pre-selection repertoire. Held by TCRdb, this immuneACCESS table contains in-frame sequences only and omits some clones. Under half of the omission traces to an unresolved V gene where checked; the cause of the rest is unknown. V and J calls and clone size are given by that table; D and trimming were obtained from the DNA. Counted in this sample were about 620,000 clones; around 16% of them appeared once. Jointly, the top ten make up around 0.1% of the sample.

This entry belongs to a study of beta chain features in type 1 diabetes (dated 2018 in TCRdb). Turning to the overall study: Mean age, gender distribution, total cell number and subset yield were not different between patients and healthy donors. Whereas all 30 or so donors provided naive and central memory subsets, regulatory and stem cell-like memory subsets were isolated from just 8 patients and roughly eight healthy donors. The study compared the TCRB repertoires of sorted circulating CD4+ T cell subsets in recently diagnosed type 1 diabetes patients with those in matched healthy donors. A total of some 100,000,000 sorted cells were examined across all samples, and a strong correlation was observed between cell number per subset and RNA yield.

The CDR1 and CDR2 encoded by the germline V gene are SGHAT and FQNNGV. The CDR3 sequence holds 15 residues, the cysteine and phenylalanine included. The read is trimmed to its CDR3 DNA, 45 bases read in frame from base 1. Deletion took 4 bases off V and 1 base off J, with a span of 13 bases between the germline ends. What the work shows at the level of the full study, not this receptor alone: The naive, central memory and regulatory TCRB repertoires appeared to resemble one another more closely among patients than among healthy donors. At VDJ recombination sites, type 1 diabetes patients had fewer insertions and more deleted nucleotides, which implies abnormalities in thymic rearrangement. A moderate but significant shortening of TCRB CDR3 length was observed in type 1 diabetes patients in all four CD4+ subsets. PCR might favor shorter templates, but patient and control samples were amplified and corrected together, so any skew would affect both groups equally. Because the HLA sub-analyses included only small numbers of individuals, any influence of HLA type on TCRB rearrangement was left unresolved. Sequencing cDNA rather than genomic DNA could over-represent highly expressing activated cells, although activation and CD3 levels did not differ between groups.

The source material was naive CD4+ T cells from blood. This specimen's cell subset or site label, interpreted: true naive CD4+ T cells. The rearranged chain carries TRBV11-2 and TRBJ1-2; the D gene lacks a confident call. The receptor comes from a man between 18 and 35 years old in good health. The bases are TGTGCCAGCAGCTCTTACTTGGCCCTTAACTATGGCTACACCTTC. It encodes CASSSYLALNYGYTF.